This TCR beta chain derives from a study of T cell responses to AZD1222 COVID-19 vaccine. Study details: Second doses were pooled across both intervals (about 4 or about 12 weeks). General study findings and limits: Donors were mostly white British, more females; clonal diversity possibly underestimated.

Between the trimmed V and J ends, which lost 2 bases and 8 bases, there was a span of 7 bases. The CDR3 totals 12 residues. Germline loops: CDR1 MNHEY, CDR2 SVGEGT. TCRdb's copy holds only in-frame clones and misses some; the assay was immunoSEQ multiplex PCR. The sample yields more than 140,000 clones, roughly 88% seen once. Concerning this clone: Its antigen is unidentified.

The receptor was derived from an adult in good health. The gene calls are TRBV6-2 or TRBV6-3 and TRBJ1-5; D is unresolved. The starting material was peripheral blood, obtained on day 0 of AZD1222 vaccination. CDR3 nucleotide sequence: TGTGCCAGCAGTTACGGAGGGAAGCCCCAGCATTTT. It codes for CASSYGGKPQHF.